The next 20 T cell receptor beta chains were all read from a single sample in a study of blood T cell repertoires in COVID-19. Profiled with immunoSEQ multiplex PCR; TCRdb holds only in-frame clones, not every one. The data contain some 160,000 clones, about 85% of them seen just once; the ten biggest clones take up over 7%. The sequencing sample was made of peripheral blood. The receptor source for this set is an elderly woman with COVID-19, enrolled during active disease.

J is TRBJ1-2 and V is TRBV5-6, with TRBD1 identical over 9 bases. The CDR3 contains 16 residues. V lost 2 bases to trimming and J lost 1 base; unmatched junction nucleotides: 6. CDR1 and CDR2 (germline): SGHDT, YYEEEE. This chain's CDR3 is CASSLGRDRVNYGYTF. The CDR3 nucleotides are TGTGCCAGCAGCTTAGGTCGGGACAGGGTTAACTATGGCTACACCTTC.

CDR3 protein: CASSDLSGNNSPLHF. CDR3 DNA: TGTGCCAGCAGTGATCTATCGGGGAATAATTCACCCCTCCACTTT. The rearrangement uses TRBV2 and TRBJ1-6; D not certain. The CDR3 is made up of 15 amino acids. CDR1 and CDR2 (germline): SNHLY, FYNNEI. Deletions cut 3 bases from V and 5 bases from J, with 11 bases between.

The chain recombines TRBV9 with TRBJ1-6, with 7 bases that match TRBD1. The CDR3 runs 14 residues. V was clipped by 4 bases and J by 8 bases; unmatched bases: 6. The germline gives CDR1 SGDLS, CDR2 YYNGEE. The CDR3 sequence: CASSSRQGDSPLHF. CDR3 sequence (DNA): TGTGCCAGCAGCTCCCGACAGGGAGATTCACCCCTCCACTTT.

The V and J genes are TRBV28 and TRBJ2-7; possibly TRBD1 for D (5 bases). V was pared by 1 base and J by 1 base, with 17 bases between. This CDR3 contains 17 residues. Germline V gene lookup returns CDR1 MDHEN and CDR2 SYDVKM. Here the CDR3 reads CASSLSGRSQASYEQYF. For the CDR3, the DNA is TGTGCCAGCAGTTTATCCGGACGGTCACAGGCTTCCTACGAGCAGTACTTC.

The gene calls are TRBV9 and TRBJ1-1, with D possibly matching TRBD1 (6 bases). Per the germline V gene, CDR1 is SGDLS and CDR2 is YYNGEE. CDR3 size: 14 residues. Trimming shortened V by 0 bases and J by 5 bases, and 11 bases separated the two germline ends. CDR3 coding DNA: TGTGCCAGCAGCGTAGGTCCAGGGGTTACTGAAGCTTTCTTT. Translation gives CASSVGPGVTEAFF.

The chain joins TRBV11-2 to TRBJ1-1, with D unresolved. The V and J ends lost 3 bases and 1 base respectively, with 6 bases between them. This CDR3 spans 13 amino acids. Germline loops: CDR1 SGHAT, CDR2 FQNNGV. The DNA of the CDR3 is TGTGCCAGCAGCTTCGGGGAGAACACTGAAGCTTTCTTT. Its protein is CASSFGENTEAFF.

A single count supports this clone. This chain uses TRBV11-1 with TRBJ2-2; perhaps TRBD2 as D (6 bases). V shed 6 bases and J shed 0 bases, with 8 bases lying between them. The CDR3 is 14 amino acids. Germline CDR1 is SGHAT and CDR2 is FQDESV (reference sequence). CDR3 coding DNA: TGTGCCAGCAGGGAGGGGCCGAACACCGGGGAGCTGTTTTTT. Residues: CASREGPNTGELFF.

This rearrangement joins TRBV15 to TRBJ2-5, with D possibly TRBD2 on 6 matching bases. CDR3 length equals 15 residues. Germline V gives CDR1 LNHNV, CDR2 YYDKDF (reference sequence). V dropped 1 base and J dropped 1 base, with 10 bases sitting between them. CDR3 in amino acids: CATSRGRVSQETQYF. The CDR3 region has the DNA TGTGCCACCAGCAGAGGGAGGGTTTCCCAAGAGACCCAGTACTTC.

This clone has just one count. The rearrangement links TRBV18 to TRBJ1-2; D gene uncertain. The CDR3 spans 15 residues. Trimming took 3 bases from V and 6 from J, leaving 17 bases between them. Looked up from germline, CDR1 is KGHSH and CDR2 is LQKENI. In DNA, the CDR3 is TGTGCCAGCTCACCTCCCTCCGGTTCTCGGGATGGCTACACCTTC. Translation gives CASSPPSGSRDGYTF.

This clone was seen a few times. The V and J genes are TRBV6-5 and TRBJ1-4; maybe TRBD1 (6 bases). CDR3 size: 13 residues. V was shortened by 8 bases and J by 8 bases, with 15 bases between the two germline ends. From germline, CDR1 is MNHEY and CDR2 SVGAGI. The CDR3 protein is CASHTGWREKLFF. CDR3 nucleotide sequence: TGTGCCAGCCACACAGGGTGGAGAGAAAAACTGTTTTTT.

This chain joins TRBV7-9 and TRBJ1-2; D is undetermined. The CDR3 loop spans 16 amino acids. CDR1 SEHNR and CDR2 FQNEAQ come from the germline V gene (reference sequence). V lost 2 bases and J 4 bases, leaving 17 bases between the germline ends. The CDR3 sequence: CASSLLGKEEGYGYTF. CDR3 DNA: TGTGCCAGCAGCTTACTCGGGAAAGAGGAAGGCTATGGCTACACCTTC.

The chain couples TRBV7-2 to TRBJ1-2; D might be TRBD1 (5 bases). The CDR3 contains 12 residues. V was cut by 3 bases and J by 8 bases, with 10 bases left in between. Per germline, CDR1 SGHTA and CDR2 FQGNSA. The DNA of the CDR3 is TGTGCCAGCAGCTTTAGGGGTCGCGGCTACACCTTC. Residues: CASSFRGRGYTF.

The chain couples TRBV10-2 to TRBJ2-1; TRBD2 aligns across 8 bases. The CDR3 is 13 residues long. V shed 8 bases and J 7 bases; nucleotides not matched to a gene: 7. Germline values: CDR1 WSHSY, CDR2 SAAADI. The CDR3 reads CASQLAELNEQFF. The CDR3 nucleotides are TGCGCCAGCCAACTAGCGGAGCTTAATGAGCAGTTCTTC.

This chain joins TRBV5-1 and TRBJ2-2; 7 nucleotides agree with TRBD2. The CDR3 extends over 16 amino acids. The V and J ends lost 4 bases and 1 base, in that order; junction bases with no gene match: 7. Germline-derived CDR1 and CDR2 are SGHRS and YFSETQ. The CDR3 region is CASSVTGEGNTGELFF. The CDR3 coding sequence is TGCGCCAGCAGCGTTACTGGGGAGGGGAACACCGGGGAGCTGTTTTTT.

The chain combines TRBV11-3 with TRBJ2-7; 7 bases are shared with TRBD1. The CDR3 consists of 13 residues. V lost 2 bases to trimming and J lost 9 bases; unmatched junction nucleotides: 7. Germline V lookup: CDR1 SGHNT, CDR2 YENEEA. This CDR3 reads CASSLQGQAVQYF. CDR3 DNA sequence: TGTGCCAGCAGCTTACAAGGACAGGCGGTGCAGTACTTC.

The CDR3 protein is CASSLDLGTGYFEKLFF. Written as DNA, the CDR3 is TGTGCCAGCAGCTTAGATCTGGGGACAGGGTATTTCGAAAAACTGTTTTTT. The chain employs TRBV11-3 and TRBJ1-4; 9 nucleotides line up with TRBD1. Trimming at V came to 0 bases and at J to 8 bases, leaving 10 bases not matched to a gene. Germline assignment: CDR1 SGHNT and CDR2 YENEEA. The CDR3 is made up of 17 amino acids. Full variable domain (outside the CDR3, taken from reference TRBV11-3 and TRBJ1-4): EAGVVQSPRYKIIEKKQPVAFWCNPISGHNTLYWYLQNLGQGPELLIRYENEEAVDDSQLPKDRFSAERLKGVDSTLKIQPAELGDSAVYLCASSLDLGTGYFEKLFFGSGTQLSVL.

The chain employs TRBV28 and TRBJ1-2; tentatively, D is TRBD1 (6 bases). Deletions cut 3 bases from V and 2 bases from J, with 13 bases between. This CDR3 comprises 15 residues. Germline lookup yields CDR1 MDHEN and CDR2 SYDVKM. The CDR3 reads CASSLPSQGNYGYTF. The CDR3 DNA reads TGTGCCAGCAGTTTGCCTTCCCAGGGGAACTATGGCTACACCTTC.

The J gene is TRBJ1-5, the V gene TRBV20-1; D may be TRBD1 (5 bases). The CDR3 covers 11 residues. Germline V lookup: CDR1 DFQATT, CDR2 SNEGSKA (reference sequence). V was pared by 4 bases and J by 12 bases, with 13 bases between. The CDR3, as DNA: TGCAGTGCTATCGATGACAGACGCCAGCATTTT. Its protein is CSAIDDRRQHF.

The V gene is TRBV11-2, the J gene TRBJ1-1; the D gene is possibly TRBD1 (5 bases). V shed 4 bases and J shed 3 bases, with 9 bases lying between them. This CDR3 comprises 13 residues. Germline V gene lookup returns CDR1 SGHAT and CDR2 FQNNGV. The CDR3 loop is CASSSQGDTEAFF. The CDR3 DNA follows: TGTGCCAGCAGCTCCCAGGGCGACACTGAAGCTTTCTTT.

The gene calls are TRBV28 and TRBJ1-3; D gene uncertain. The germline V and J ends were trimmed by 3 bases and 0 bases, with 12 bases remaining between them. The CDR3 is made up of 16 amino acids. Germline lookup yields CDR1 MDHEN and CDR2 SYDVKM. CDR3 sequence: CASSLGAVTSGNTIYF. CDR3 coding DNA: TGTGCCAGCAGTTTGGGAGCGGTAACCTCTGGAAACACCATATATTTT.